The entry that follows covers one TCR beta chain sequence. Its specificity is unknown. The repertoire was sequenced with immunoSEQ multiplex PCR; TCRdb's copy has only in-frame clones and lacks some. The table shows 90,000 to 95,000 clones, with under 95% occurring only once. This sample was taken from a study of T cells in localized non-small cell lung cancer. General study results and limits: In uninvolved adjacent lung, T cell clonality reached its highest value, exceeding tumor. One tumor region alone was sequenced, and heterogeneity therefore remains possible. A median around 57 of the top 100 tumor clones appeared in adjacent lung.

The source material was PBMCs, sampled before any cancer treatment. This sequence was found in a woman aged 40-69 years with stage II squamous cell lung carcinoma.

Here the CDR3 DNA reads TGCGCCAGCAGCTTGGTAACTAGCGGGGGGGCCCACGAGCAGTACTTC. Residues: CASSLVTSGGAHEQYF. The chain combines TRBV5-1 with TRBJ2-7, with 13 bases fitting TRBD2. Losses at the gene ends were 0 bases for V and 5 bases for J; bases not matched to a gene: 5. The CDR3 extends over 16 amino acids. The germline V gene encodes CDR1 SGHRS and CDR2 YFSETQ.